The 31 T cell receptor beta chains below were found in one sample sequenced in a study of radiation and T cells in renal cell carcinoma. Profiled with immunoSEQ multiplex PCR; TCRdb holds only in-frame clones, not every one. The data show 100,000 to 150,000 clones, around 81% seen once. Time point meaning: blood 2 weeks post-SBRT. Documented treatment: 15 Gy SBRT to primary tumor, nephrectomy 4 weeks later. The sample was blood, taken from a patient whose treatment included radiotherapy and nephrectomy. These receptors came from a man aged 50-59 years with renal cell carcinoma.

This chain joins TRBV7-2 and TRBJ2-7; D may correspond to TRBD1 or TRBD2 (5 bases each). The CDR3 extends over 14 amino acids. Trimming removed 5 bases at V and 2 bases at J, with 13 bases between. CDR1 and CDR2 (germline): SGHTA, FQGNSA. For the CDR3, the DNA is TGTGCCAGCAGCCCGAGGGGACGGACCTACGAGCAGTACTTC. Its translation: CASSPRGRTYEQYF. Full variable domain (outside the CDR3, taken from reference TRBV7-2 and TRBJ2-7): GAGVSQSPSNKVTEKGKDVELRCDPISGHTALYWYRQSLGQGLEFLIYFQGNSAPDKSGLPSDRFSAERTGGSVSTLTIQRTQQEDSAVYLCASSPRGRTYEQYFGPGTRLTVT.

The rearrangement links TRBV18 to TRBJ2-1; D is unresolved. The germline CDR1 and CDR2 sequences are KGHSH and LQKENI. The CDR3 has 13 residues. V was cut by 3 bases and J by 5 bases, with 8 bases left in between. The CDR3: CASSPGTDNEQFF. Written as DNA, the CDR3 is TGTGCCAGCTCACCCGGCACGGACAATGAGCAGTTCTTC.

The genes are TRBV5-4 and TRBJ2-2; 14 nucleotides align to TRBD2. Germline CDR1 SGHNT, CDR2 YYREEE (reference sequence). V dropped 4 bases and J dropped 6; count of bases not matched to a gene: 5. The CDR3 is 16 amino acids. The CDR3 is CASSMGLAGEAGELFF. Here the CDR3 DNA reads TGTGCCAGCAGCATGGGACTAGCGGGAGAGGCCGGGGAGCTGTTTTTT.

The V call is TRBV28, the J call TRBJ2-7, with TRBD2 as a possible D gene (6 bases). The CDR3 has 12 amino acids. V was clipped by 6 bases and J by 0 bases, with 6 bases between them. Germline V gene lookup returns CDR1 MDHEN and CDR2 SYDVKM. CDR3 bases: TGTGCCAGCAGCGGGAGCTCCTACGAGCAGTACTTC. Protein: CASSGSSYEQYF.

The chain carries TRBV30 and TRBJ2-1; D perhaps matches TRBD1 (5 bases). Between the trimmed V and J ends, which lost 0 bases and 9 bases, there was a span of 12 bases. Germline-derived CDR1 and CDR2 are GTSNPN and SVGIG (reference sequence). CDR3 length: 13 residues. DNA of the CDR3: TGTGCCTGGAGTGTCCAGTTTAGGGGTGAGCAGTTCTTC. Amino acids: CAWSVQFRGEQFF.

This sequence joins TRBV12-1 and TRBJ2-7; the table's D call TRBD1 went unverified against the DNA. TRBV12-1 is tagged as a pseudogene. This CDR3 contains 15 residues. The CDR3 region is CASSSYAGTGYEQYF. CDR3 nucleotides: TGTGCCAGCAGCTCGTATGCCGGGACAGGATACGAGCAGTACTTC.

This clone came up once. This chain joins TRBV30 and TRBJ2-3; TRBD1 might be the D (6 bases). CDR1 is GTSNPN and CDR2 is SVGIG in the germline V gene (reference sequence). The CDR3 has 13 residues. The CDR3 here is CVGQTTHTDTQYF. CDR3 nucleotides: TGTGTCGGACAGACCACCCACACAGATACGCAGTATTTT.

The chain combines TRBV19 with TRBJ2-7, with 8 bases matching TRBD1. The V gene end was trimmed by 3 bases and the J gene end by 7 bases; junction bases not matched to a gene: 11. CDR1 and CDR2 (germline): LNHDA, SQIVND (reference sequence). The CDR3 extends over 15 amino acids. The CDR3 DNA reads TGTGCCAGTAGTATCGGTGTTCAGGGGGCGCGGGAGCAGTACTTC. Its translation is CASSIGVQGAREQYF.

Only one count was recorded for this clone. CDR3 residues: CAWSRGRKYNSPLHF. The CDR3 bases are TGTGCCTGGAGCCGCGGACGGAAATATAATTCACCCCTCCACTTT. V gene TRBV30 combines with J gene TRBJ1-6; the D is unclear. Germline values: CDR1 GTSNPN, CDR2 SVGIG (reference sequence). The CDR3 has 15 residues. The V gene lost 3 bases and the J gene lost 4 bases, with 13 bases spanning the gap.

The rearrangement uses TRBV5-4 and TRBJ2-7; 10 nucleotides align to TRBD1. V shed 1 base, J shed 7 bases, and the junction held 17 bases outside the gene matches. The CDR3 is 18 residues long. CDR1 SGHNT and CDR2 YYREEE come from the germline V gene (reference sequence). The chain's CDR3 is CASSLQRQGAGVFGEQYF. For the CDR3, the DNA is TGTGCCAGCAGCTTGCAACGACAGGGGGCGGGTGTCTTCGGGGAGCAGTACTTC.

The chain joins TRBV10-2 to TRBJ2-3; TRBD1 aligns across 7 bases. The J segment lost 0 bases and the V segment lost 1 base, leaving 1 base of the junction unmatched. The germline CDR1 and CDR2 sequences are WSHSY and SAAADI. This CDR3 spans 15 amino acids. The CDR3 sequence: CASSEWTGSTDTQYF. CDR3 sequence (DNA): TGCGCCAGCAGTGAGTGGACAGGAAGCACAGATACGCAGTATTTT.

This sequence joins TRBV5-4 and TRBJ2-7, with D tentatively TRBD1 (6 bases). V was shortened by 0 bases and J by 0 bases, with 10 bases between the two germline ends. CDR1 and CDR2 from the germline V gene are SGHNT and YYREEE (reference sequence). The CDR3 runs to 15 residues. The CDR3 region is CASSLGTVSSYEQYF. CDR3 DNA: TGTGCCAGCAGCTTGGGGACAGTGAGCTCCTACGAGCAGTACTTC.

This clone occurred a few times. The chain employs TRBV7-2 and TRBJ2-5; tentatively, D is TRBD1 (6 bases). Germline V gene lookup returns CDR1 SGHTA and CDR2 FQGNSA. V shed 4 bases and J shed 3 bases, with 9 bases lying between them. The CDR3 spans 13 residues. The CDR3 loop reads CASSSRTEETQYF. CDR3 coding DNA: TGTGCCAGCAGCTCGAGGACAGAAGAGACCCAGTACTTC.

This clone was observed many times. V is TRBV7-9 and J is TRBJ2-2; 7 bases line up with TRBD2. J gave up 3 bases and V 4 bases, and 11 bases lay outside the gene matches. CDR1 and CDR2 (germline): SEHNR, FQNEAQ (reference sequence). CDR3 length equals 17 residues. CDR3 sequence (DNA): TGTGCCAGCAGCTCCCCCCGGATGCGGGAGTACACCGGGGAGCTGTTTTTT. It specifies CASSSPRMREYTGELFF.

The rearrangement uses TRBV29-1 and TRBJ2-1, with D perhaps being TRBD1 or TRBD2 (5 bases each). Germline CDR1 SQVTM, CDR2 ANQGSEA. The CDR3 has 15 amino acids. V shed 7 bases and J shed 0 bases, with 16 bases lying between them. CDR3 DNA sequence: TGCAGCGCTGCGAGGGGTCTCAGCTCCTACAATGAGCAGTTCTTC. This codes for CSAARGLSSYNEQFF.

V usage is TRBV19 and J usage is TRBJ2-3, with a possible D match to TRBD2 (5 bases). CDR1 and CDR2 from the germline V gene are LNHDA and SQIVND (reference sequence). Deletions cut 10 bases from V and 2 bases from J, with 16 bases between. The CDR3 runs to 14 residues. CDR3: CATQREDSTDTQYF. The DNA of the CDR3 is TGTGCCACCCAGCGCGAGGACTCCACAGATACGCAGTATTTT.

The chain has TRBV25-1 and TRBJ1-4; a weak D match, TRBD1 (5 bases). The CDR3 is 14 amino acids. Looked up from germline, CDR1 is MGHDK and CDR2 is SYGVNS. V lost 4 bases and J 5 bases, leaving 11 bases between the germline ends. CDR3 sequence reads: CASSGSGSNEKLFF. CDR3 in DNA: TGTGCCAGCAGTGGATCAGGGTCGAATGAAAAACTGTTTTTT.

This rearrangement joins TRBV5-5 to TRBJ2-7; 8 nucleotides match TRBD2. From germline, CDR1 is SGHKS and CDR2 YYEKEE (reference sequence). There are 16 residues in the CDR3. With V trimmed by 0 bases and J by 2 bases, 7 bases remained unmatched. The CDR3 protein is CASSLEGGRTTYEQYF. The CDR3 bases are TGTGCCAGCAGCTTGGAAGGCGGGAGGACCACCTACGAGCAGTACTTC.

The chain links TRBV2 to TRBJ2-7; D may be TRBD2 (6 bases). Trimming stripped 2 bases from V and 2 bases from J, with 13 bases between. The germline CDR1 and CDR2 sequences are SNHLY and FYNNEI. The CDR3 loop spans 15 amino acids. CDR3 DNA sequence: TGTGCCAGCAGTGAAAGCCTGCGGGAAGCCTACGAGCAGTACTTC. This encodes CASSESLREAYEQYF.

This clone was observed a few times. The chain carries TRBV5-1 and TRBJ1-6, with a weak D call TRBD1 (6 bases). The CDR3 totals 15 residues. V was clipped by 2 bases and J by 7 bases, with 13 bases between them. CDR1 is SGHRS, CDR2 YFSETQ, per germline. The CDR3 loop is CASSLLGGSNSPLHF. CDR3 coding DNA: TGCGCCAGCAGCTTACTCGGGGGCTCGAATTCACCCCTCCACTTT.

The chain combines TRBV2 with TRBJ2-5; 16 nucleotides agree with TRBD2. Germline trimming cut 4 bases from V and 5 bases from J; bases unmatched to any gene: 10. CDR1 is SNHLY, CDR2 FYNNEI, per germline. The CDR3 totals 18 residues. CDR3 region: CASSAGLAGGRDGETQYF. The CDR3, as DNA: TGTGCCAGCAGTGCGGGACTAGCGGGAGGGCGCGATGGGGAGACCCAGTACTTC.

The rearrangement joins TRBV10-3 to TRBJ2-7; D unresolved. The CDR3 covers 14 residues. CDR1 and CDR2 (germline): ENHRY, SYGVKD. The ends were cut back, 10 bases at V and 0 bases at J, with 16 bases in the middle. The CDR3 coding sequence is TGTGCCACCCTCCGGGCAGAATCCTCCTACGAGCAGTACTTC. Its translation: CATLRAESSYEQYF.

CDR3 amino acids: CASSFGTGSEQYF. The CDR3 DNA is TGTGCCAGCAGTTTCGGGACAGGGAGCGAGCAGTACTTC. The J gene is TRBJ2-7, the V gene TRBV27; 9 positions match TRBD1. Germline V gives CDR1 MNHEY, CDR2 SMNVEV (reference sequence). The CDR3 runs to 13 residues. J was trimmed by 6 bases and V by 3 bases; bases with no gene match: 3.

The chain couples TRBV2 to TRBJ2-6; possible D gene TRBD2, 6 bases. The CDR3 has 14 amino acids. In germline, CDR1 is SNHLY, CDR2 FYNNEI. V was shortened by 8 bases and J by 4 bases, with 12 bases between the two germline ends. The chain's CDR3 is CASSGTLGANVLTF. CDR3 DNA: TGTGCCAGCTCCGGGACTCTGGGGGCCAACGTCCTGACTTTC.

This chain uses TRBV5-5 with TRBJ2-1, with D perhaps TRBD1 or TRBD2 (5 bases each). The CDR3 contains 16 residues. V was cut by 0 bases and J by 0 bases, with 10 bases left in between. Germline loops: CDR1 SGHKS, CDR2 YYEKEE (reference sequence). The CDR3, as DNA: TGTGCCAGCAGCTTGGTCGGGGCAAGCTCCTACAATGAGCAGTTCTTC. It is translated as CASSLVGASSYNEQFF.

This clone is a singleton in its sample. The rearrangement links TRBV6-1 to TRBJ1-1, with unresolved D. CDR1 MNHNS and CDR2 SASEGT come from the germline V gene. Trimming cost V 0 bases and J 8 bases, with 1 base left between them. This CDR3 region has 10 residues. The CDR3 bases are TGTGCCAGCAGTGAAGCGGAAGCTTTCTTT. It yields the protein CASSEAEAFF.

The chain is built from TRBV7-2 and TRBJ2-7; D is perhaps TRBD1 (5 bases). CDR3 length: 14 amino acids. V lost 2 bases, J lost 0 bases, and 8 bases lay in between. The V gene's germline CDR1 is SGHTA and CDR2 FQGNSA. The CDR3: CASSLQGSSYEQYF. DNA for the CDR3: TGTGCCAGCAGCTTACAGGGTAGCTCCTACGAGCAGTACTTC.

This sequence joins TRBV4-2 and TRBJ2-3; no reliable D call. CDR1 is LGHNA and CDR2 is YNFKEQ in the germline V gene. The CDR3 spans 14 residues. V was clipped by 0 bases and J by 0 bases, with 4 bases between them. CDR3 region: CASSQDRSTDTQYF. CDR3 DNA: TGTGCCAGCAGCCAAGATAGAAGCACAGATACGCAGTATTTT.

The V call is TRBV5-1, the J call TRBJ2-3; 7 positions match TRBD1. The CDR3 consists of 15 residues. Germline CDR1 and CDR2: SGHRS and YFSETQ. V lost 2 bases, J lost 3 bases, and 6 bases stayed unmatched. In nucleotides, the CDR3 is TGCGCCAGCAGCTTAGACAGGGTTGTGACAGATACGCAGTATTTT. Protein: CASSLDRVVTDTQYF.

The chain joins TRBV9 to TRBJ1-1, with 10 bases matching TRBD1. Germline CDR1 reads SGDLS; CDR2 reads YYNGEE. The V segment lost 4 bases and the J segment 3 bases; nucleotides outside the gene matches: 9. The CDR3 is 16 amino acids. The CDR3 protein is CASSHTGTGVDTEAFF. DNA for the CDR3: TGTGCCAGCAGCCATACCGGGACAGGGGTGGACACTGAAGCTTTCTTT.

This chain joins TRBV5-1 and TRBJ2-7; 7 positions match TRBD1. CDR1 SGHRS and CDR2 YFSETQ come from the germline V gene. The ends lost 3 bases at V and 2 bases at J; junction bases unmatched: 17. The CDR3 sequence is 18 residues long. The CDR3 region is CASSSTPRQGPTTYEQYF. Written as DNA, the CDR3 is TGCGCCAGCAGCTCCACACCCCGACAGGGCCCTACTACCTACGAGCAGTACTTC. The full variable domain, with the rest looked up from reference TRBV5-1 and TRBJ2-7, is KAGVTQTPRYLIKTRGQQVTLSCSPISGHRSVSWYQQTPGQGLQFLFEYFSETQRNKGNFPGRFSGRQFSNSRSEMNVSTLELGDSALYLCASSSTPRQGPTTYEQYFGPGTRLTVT.